The 15 T cell receptor beta chains given below trace back to one sample, sequenced in a study of early T cells in non-severe SARS-CoV-2 infection. Each CDR3 protein is one row after TCRdb ran MiXCR on the 5' RACE reads. The data contain approximately 66,000 distinct CDR3 sequences, 13% of them singletons. Sequenced material: whole blood. These receptors were obtained from an adult who was a healthcare worker with PCR-confirmed SARS-CoV-2 infection or an uninfected control (not recorded which).

Only a few counts were recorded for this clonotype. V usage is TRBV12-3 or TRBV12-4 and J usage is TRBJ2-3; no reliable D call. This CDR3 is built from 14 residues. The ends were cut back, 6 bases at V and 2 bases at J, with 12 bases in the middle. The CDR3, as DNA: TGTGCCAGCAGCCAAACAGCAGCCACAGATACGCAGTATTTT. Translating gives CASSQTAATDTQYF.

The V gene is TRBV7-2, the J gene TRBJ2-2, with D tentatively TRBD1 (6 bases). The V gene lost 5 bases and the J gene lost 2 bases, with 12 bases spanning the gap. The CDR3 is 15 amino acids. Germline lookup yields CDR1 SGHTA and CDR2 FQGNSA. The DNA of the CDR3 is TGTGCCAGCAGCCAAGCCGGGACAAACACCGGGGAGCTGTTTTTT. It specifies CASSQAGTNTGELFF.

This clonotype was seen a handful of times. The chain employs TRBV9 and TRBJ1-5; 9 nucleotides line up with TRBD1. Germline V lookup: CDR1 SGDLS, CDR2 YYNGEE. The V segment lost 3 bases and the J segment 4 bases; nucleotides outside the gene matches: 2. The CDR3 is made up of 14 amino acids. The CDR3 nucleotides read TGTGCCAGCAGCGAGGGACAGGGTAATCAGCCCCAGCATTTT. This translates into CASSEGQGNQPQHF.

The CDR3 sequence is CASSSWGAQSEQYF. The CDR3 DNA reads TGTGCCAGCAGCTCGTGGGGGGCGCAAAGCGAGCAGTACTTC. The chain uses TRBV7-9 and TRBJ2-7; D might be TRBD1 or TRBD2, each matching 6 bases. The germline gives CDR1 SEHNR, CDR2 FQNEAQ (reference sequence). There are 14 residues in the CDR3. Trimming took off 4 bases at V and 6 bases at J, with 16 bases between the two ends.

This clonotype was picked up many times. V is TRBV20-1 and J is TRBJ2-7; no reliable D call. This CDR3 contains 13 residues. Germline V gene sequence: CDR1 DFQATT, CDR2 SNEGSKA (reference sequence). V lost 0 bases, J lost 4 bases, and 10 bases lay in between. CDR3 sequence (DNA): TGCAGTGCTAGAGATCGGGTGAATTACGAGCAGTACTTC. It specifies CSARDRVNYEQYF.

This clonotype was found a few times. V is TRBV18 and J is TRBJ2-6; D remains unclear. Between the trimmed V and J ends, which lost 6 bases and 0 bases, there was a span of 15 bases. CDR1 and CDR2 from the germline V gene are KGHSH and LQKENI. CDR3 length: 17 residues. For the CDR3, the DNA is TGTGCCAGCTCGCAACCTCCTCGGCGCTCTGGGGCCAACGTCCTGACTTTC. It codes for CASSQPPRRSGANVLTF.

This clonotype occurred many times. This chain connects TRBV5-6 to TRBJ2-7; 7 bases align to TRBD1. The CDR3 runs to 14 residues. CDR1 SGHDT and CDR2 YYEEEE come from the germline V gene. The V gene end was trimmed by 0 bases and the J gene end by 3 bases; junction bases not matched to a gene: 3. The CDR3 region is CASSLGQGYYEQYF. The CDR3 nucleotides are TGTGCCAGCAGCTTGGGACAGGGTTACTACGAGCAGTACTTC.

The chain has TRBV20-1 and TRBJ1-4; 7 nucleotides agree with TRBD1. Germline CDR1 DFQATT, CDR2 SNEGSKA (reference sequence). The CDR3 has 14 amino acids. The ends lost 5 bases at V and 3 bases at J; junction bases unmatched: 6. The CDR3 region is CSAEQGRANEKLFF. CDR3 DNA: TGCAGTGCTGAACAGGGGAGGGCTAATGAAAAACTGTTTTTT.

Ten or more counts support this clonotype. J is TRBJ2-5 and V is TRBV12-3 or TRBV12-4, with D unresolved. This CDR3 is built from 12 residues. V was pared by 3 bases and J by 1 base, with 3 bases between. This CDR3 reads CASSFSQETQYF. The CDR3, as DNA: TGTGCCAGCAGTTTTAGCCAAGAGACCCAGTACTTC.

This clonotype was counted ten times or more. The chain recombines TRBV6-1 with TRBJ1-5; the match to TRBD1 covers 8 bases. Germline lookup yields CDR1 MNHNS and CDR2 SASEGT. V dropped 5 bases and J dropped 1; count of bases not matched to a gene: 10. The CDR3 length is 17 residues. The CDR3 here is CASSPLTGGGSNQPQHF. CDR3 coding DNA: TGTGCCAGCAGTCCCCTTACAGGGGGTGGAAGCAATCAGCCCCAGCATTTT.

This clonotype appeared many times. The chain couples TRBV5-1 to TRBJ2-7, with D tentatively TRBD2 (5 bases). Germline V gene lookup returns CDR1 SGHRS and CDR2 YFSETQ. The V end lost 0 bases, the J end lost 2 bases, and 15 bases lay between the germline ends. This CDR3 region has 16 residues. The CDR3 protein is CASSLVVAQLTYEQYF. DNA of the CDR3: TGCGCCAGCAGCTTGGTAGTAGCGCAGTTGACCTACGAGCAGTACTTC.

The V gene is TRBV5-6, the J gene TRBJ1-5; perhaps TRBD1 as D (5 bases). The CDR3 has 14 residues. Per germline, CDR1 SGHDT and CDR2 YYEEEE. Trimming removed 6 bases at V and 2 bases at J, with 12 bases between. The CDR3 protein is CASTLGAGNQPQHF. The CDR3 DNA reads as TGTGCCAGCACTTTAGGGGCAGGCAATCAGCCCCAGCATTTT. Combining the CDR3 with reference TRBV5-6 and TRBJ1-5 gives the whole variable domain DAGVTQSPTHLIKTRGQQVTLRCSPKSGHDTVSWYQQALGQGPQFIFQYYEEEERQRGNFPDRFSGHQFPNYSSELNVNALLLGDSALYLCASTLGAGNQPQHFGDGTRLSIL.

The V gene is TRBV6-2 or TRBV6-3, the J gene TRBJ2-7; maybe TRBD1 (6 bases). CDR3 length: 18 residues. CDR1 MNHEY and CDR2 SVGEGT come from the germline V gene. Trimming left V 5 bases short and J 2 bases short, with 25 bases between. CDR3 DNA sequence: TGTGCCAGCAGTAGGACAGAAATTCGTCTAGTGGACGCCTACGAGCAGTACTTC. Its translation: CASSRTEIRLVDAYEQYF.

This clonotype was seen ten or more times. The chain combines TRBV9 with TRBJ2-3, with D unresolved. Germline V gene lookup returns CDR1 SGDLS and CDR2 YYNGEE. The CDR3 runs to 11 residues. Trimming cost V 0 bases and J 6 bases, with 2 bases left between them. CDR3 sequence (DNA): TGTGCCAGCAGCGTAGCGGATACGCAGTATTTT. This encodes CASSVADTQYF.

The rearrangement links TRBV29-1 to TRBJ2-7; D is uncertain. CDR1 and CDR2 from the germline V gene are SQVTM and ANQGSEA. V was shortened by 2 bases and J by 3 bases, with 5 bases between the two germline ends. The CDR3 has 11 amino acids. CDR3: CSVETDYEQYF. Written as DNA, the CDR3 is TGCAGCGTTGAAACAGACTACGAGCAGTACTTC.